This passage covers 25 T cell receptor beta chains from one sample sequenced in a study of T cells after yellow fever vaccination. TCRdb ran MiXCR on the 5' RACE reads and lists one entry per CDR3 protein. The sample lists around 340,000 distinct CDR3 sequences; about 9.5% were seen once. This material consisted of PBMCs, taken on the day of the first yellow fever vaccination. These receptors were obtained from a man aged 18 to 35 who received the YFV17D yellow fever vaccine.

This clonotype was picked up a small number of times. The genes are TRBV7-2 and TRBJ2-4; D uncertain. The CDR3 runs 13 residues. CDR1 and CDR2 from the germline V gene are SGHTA and FQGNSA. V shed 1 base and J shed 2 bases, with 3 bases lying between them. The CDR3 DNA reads TGTGCCAGCAGCTTAGGGACCAAAAACATTCAGTACTTC. It translates to CASSLGTKNIQYF.

This clonotype has more than one count but fewer than ten. The chain has TRBV4-2 and TRBJ1-6, with D unresolved. The CDR3 consists of 16 residues. Germline CDR1 is LGHNA and CDR2 is YNFKEQ. Trimming pared 0 bases from V and 5 bases from J, leaving 11 bases between. This chain's CDR3 is CASSQESGGHNSPLHF. The CDR3 bases are TGTGCCAGCAGCCAAGAATCGGGAGGACATAATTCACCCCTCCACTTT.

V is TRBV4-2 and J is TRBJ2-2, with unresolved D. V was trimmed by 1 base and J by 1 base, leaving 13 bases between them. This CDR3 region has 17 residues. Germline V CDR1 and CDR2: LGHNA, YNFKEQ. The CDR3 here is CASSQGYGQLNTGELFF. In nucleotides, the CDR3 is TGTGCCAGCAGCCAAGGATACGGGCAGTTGAACACCGGGGAGCTGTTTTTT.

This clonotype was observed a few times. The chain employs TRBV5-1 and TRBJ1-1, with D hard to call. The ends were cut back, 1 base at V and 3 bases at J, with 13 bases in the middle. This CDR3 comprises 15 residues. The germline CDR1 and CDR2 sequences are SGHRS and YFSETQ. In DNA, the CDR3 is TGCGCCAGCAGCTTGTCTCCGGGTAAGGACACTGAAGCTTTCTTT. It specifies CASSLSPGKDTEAFF.

The rearrangement uses TRBV12-3 or TRBV12-4 and TRBJ2-7; unclear D gene. The CDR3 extends over 13 amino acids. V shed 3 bases and J shed 1 base, with 7 bases lying between them. CDR3 protein: CASSFGSSYEQYV. In DNA form, the CDR3 reads TGTGCCAGCAGTTTTGGCAGTTCCTACGAGCAGTACGTC.

This clonotype came up many times. The J gene is TRBJ2-6, the V gene TRBV20-1; a weak D match, TRBD2 (5 bases). Per germline, CDR1 DFQATT and CDR2 SNEGSKA (reference sequence). V gave up 5 bases and J gave up 0 bases, with 11 bases separating them. This CDR3 comprises 15 residues. The DNA of the CDR3 is TGCAGTGCTGATGGAGGCTTCTCTGGGGCCAACGTCCTGACTTTC. Protein product: CSADGGFSGANVLTF.

The genes are TRBV20-1 and TRBJ2-2, with D perhaps TRBD1 (5 bases). The germline V gene has CDR1 DFQATT and CDR2 SNEGSKA (reference sequence). Trimming left V 6 bases short and J 7 bases short, with 15 bases between. The CDR3 sequence is 13 residues long. The CDR3 DNA reads as TGCAGTGCAAATACGGCAACAGGCGGGGAGCTGTTTTTT. This codes for CSANTATGGELFF.

This clonotype was counted between two and nine times. The chain has TRBV20-1 and TRBJ1-6; TRBD1 matches 7 bases. The ends lost 1 base at V and 7 bases at J; junction bases unmatched: 4. The CDR3 runs 14 residues. CDR1 DFQATT and CDR2 SNEGSKA come from the germline V gene (reference sequence). In DNA, the CDR3 is TGCAGTGCTAGAGGGACAGGACGGAATTCACCCCTCCACTTT. Its translation is CSARGTGRNSPLHF.

This clonotype was detected ten times or more. The J gene is TRBJ2-3, the V gene TRBV4-2; TRBD1 matches 8 bases. This CDR3 comprises 16 residues. Germline CDR1 is LGHNA and CDR2 is YNFKEQ. The trim removed 4 bases at V and 1 base at J, leaving 7 bases unmatched. CDR3 region: CASSLQTGGRTDTQYF. The CDR3 region has the DNA TGTGCCAGCAGCCTCCAAACAGGGGGACGCACAGATACGCAGTATTTT.

The V gene is TRBV7-9, the J gene TRBJ1-4; D may be TRBD1 (5 bases). CDR3 size: 14 residues. Between the trimmed V and J ends, which lost 3 bases and 8 bases, there was a span of 13 bases. The germline V gene encodes CDR1 SEHNR and CDR2 FQNEAQ (reference sequence). CDR3 nucleotide sequence: TGTGCCAGCAGCTTTTCGGGGGAGCGAGAAAAACTGTTTTTT. It is translated as CASSFSGEREKLFF. Using reference TRBV7-9 and TRBJ1-4 for the parts outside the CDR3, the full variable domain is DTGVSQNPRHKITKRGQNVTFRCDPISEHNRLYWYRQTLGQGPEFLTYFQNEAQLEKSRLLSDRFSAERPKGSFSTLEIQRTEQGDSAMYLCASSFSGEREKLFFGSGTQLSVL.

This clonotype appeared a few times. The gene calls are TRBV5-1 and TRBJ2-3; no reliable D call. Trimming pared 0 bases from V and 6 bases from J, leaving 14 bases between. This CDR3 is built from 15 residues. Germline V gene sequence: CDR1 SGHRS, CDR2 YFSETQ. The DNA of the CDR3 is TGCGCCAGCAGCTTGGCCGCCAATCCAGGCGATACGCAGTATTTT. The encoded protein is CASSLAANPGDTQYF.

This clonotype was counted ten times or more. The rearrangement uses TRBV4-2 and TRBJ2-3; TRBD2 might be the D (5 bases). There are 15 residues in the CDR3. Trimming removed 5 bases from V and 4 bases from J, with 16 bases in between. The germline V gene has CDR1 LGHNA and CDR2 YNFKEQ. CDR3 DNA sequence: TGTGCCAGCAGCTTCCGCACGGGGTTGGCAGATACGCAGTATTTT. Amino acid sequence: CASSFRTGLADTQYF.

V and J are TRBV12-3 or TRBV12-4 and TRBJ1-1; no clear D gene. This CDR3 has 14 residues. With 3 bases removed from V and 3 bases from J, the gap between germline ends came to 11 bases. Written as DNA, the CDR3 is TGTGCCAGCAGTTTGCGGGCTCTGGACACTGAAGCTTTCTTT. It yields the protein CASSLRALDTEAFF.

This clonotype appeared a few times. J is TRBJ2-1 and V is TRBV9; the D is unclear. CDR3 length equals 15 residues. In germline, CDR1 is SGDLS, CDR2 YYNGEE. V was cut by 0 bases and J by 2 bases, with 9 bases left in between. The CDR3 DNA reads as TGTGCCAGCAGCGTAGTTGGTTCTACCTACAATGAGCAGTTCTTC. Translated: CASSVVGSTYNEQFF.

The V call is TRBV6-5, the J call TRBJ1-6; D gene unclear. Germline CDR1 and CDR2: MNHEY and SVGAGI. Trimming took 0 bases from V and 2 from J, leaving 8 bases between them. The CDR3 extends over 16 amino acids. Here the CDR3 DNA reads TGTGCCAGCAGTTACTCCTTGGGCGCCTATAATTCACCCCTCCACTTT. This codes for CASSYSLGAYNSPLHF.

To note about this clonotype: This may come from a read error, since a much larger clone is one base off. The J gene is TRBJ2-3, the V gene TRBV7-9, with D unclear. This CDR3 comprises 12 residues. CDR1 is SEHNR and CDR2 is FQNEAQ in the germline V gene (reference sequence). V was shortened by 4 bases and J by 2 bases, with 4 bases between the two germline ends. In DNA, the CDR3 is TGTGCCAGCAGCTCCGTCACAGATACGCAGTATTTT. Translating gives CASSSVTDTQYF.

The V call is TRBV5-1, the J call TRBJ2-4; D may correspond to TRBD1 or TRBD2 (5 bases each). CDR3 length: 16 amino acids. Germline-derived CDR1 and CDR2 are SGHRS and YFSETQ. Trimming cost V 4 bases and J 0 bases, with 14 bases left between them. The CDR3 loop is CASSPRDALAKNIQYF. DNA for the CDR3: TGCGCCAGCAGCCCCCGGGACGCCCTAGCCAAAAACATTCAGTACTTC.

The V and J genes are TRBV16 and TRBJ1-3; 10 bases match TRBD1. This CDR3 region has 16 residues. The germline CDR1 and CDR2 sequences are KGHSY and FQNENV. The V gene end was trimmed by 4 bases and the J gene end by 2 bases; junction bases not matched to a gene: 5. The CDR3 reads CASSRDRGAPGNTIYF. The CDR3 DNA is TGTGCCAGCAGCCGGGACAGGGGAGCACCTGGAAACACCATATATTTT.

With respect to this clonotype: Compared with germline, one end of the junction differs, possibly owing to a read error. This chain links TRBV5-1 with TRBJ2-3; TRBD2 is a possible D gene (6 bases). The germline gives CDR1 SGHRS, CDR2 YFSETQ. This CDR3 spans 16 amino acids. The CDR3 sequence is CASSPPLASSTDMQYF. The CDR3 coding sequence is TGCGCCAGCAGCCCCCCTCTAGCGTCAAGCACAGATATGCAGTATTTT.

The chain employs TRBV2 and TRBJ2-1; D possibly matches TRBD1 or TRBD2 (7 bases each). Germline-derived CDR1 and CDR2 are SNHLY and FYNNEI. V lost 11 bases and J lost 8, with 13 bases in between. This CDR3 comprises 11 residues. In nucleotides, the CDR3 is TGTGCCTTACAGGGGAGGGATGAGCAGTTCTTC. Protein sequence: CALQGRDEQFF.

The rearrangement uses TRBV7-8 and TRBJ2-5; 10 bases agree with TRBD2. This CDR3 spans 16 amino acids. From germline, CDR1 is SGHVS and CDR2 FQNEAQ. J was trimmed by 7 bases and V by 4 bases; bases with no gene match: 12. CDR3 region: CASSSIAGGKPGTQYF. In DNA, the CDR3 is TGTGCCAGCAGCTCCATAGCGGGGGGCAAGCCCGGGACCCAGTACTTC.

In its sample, this clonotype was seen a few times. This chain joins TRBV7-2 and TRBJ1-5; no firm D call. V lost 1 base, J lost 5 bases, and 6 bases lay in between. The CDR3 has 13 amino acids. Germline V gives CDR1 SGHTA, CDR2 FQGNSA. CDR3 sequence (DNA): TGTGCCAGCAGCTTAGGCAGTCATCAGCCCCAGCATTTT. Translating gives CASSLGSHQPQHF.

Here the CDR3 DNA reads TGCAGAACTTCGTCCGACAGGCAGTGGGAAGCTTTCTTT. It is translated as CRTSSDRQWEAFF. J is TRBJ1-1 and V is TRBV20-1; D possibly corresponds to TRBD1 (6 bases). CDR3 size: 13 residues. Germline V gene lookup returns CDR1 DFQATT and CDR2 SNEGSKA (reference sequence).

This clonotype was observed at least ten times. The chain carries TRBV5-1 and TRBJ1-4; weak D call: TRBD1 (6 bases). The germline V and J ends were trimmed by 4 bases and 5 bases, with 12 bases remaining between them. The CDR3 is 14 residues long. CDR1 and CDR2 from the germline V gene are SGHRS and YFSETQ. CDR3: CASSRTERNEKLFF. The CDR3 DNA follows: TGCGCCAGCAGCCGGACAGAAAGAAATGAAAAACTGTTTTTT.

The chain joins TRBV4-1 to TRBJ2-5; no clear D. Trimming removed 0 bases at V and 5 bases at J, with 19 bases between. The CDR3 covers 17 residues. Germline values: CDR1 MGHRA, CDR2 YSYEKL. The CDR3 sequence is CASSQESNTGVMETQYF. CDR3 DNA sequence: TGCGCCAGCAGCCAAGAATCAAATACCGGCGTAATGGAGACCCAGTACTTC.